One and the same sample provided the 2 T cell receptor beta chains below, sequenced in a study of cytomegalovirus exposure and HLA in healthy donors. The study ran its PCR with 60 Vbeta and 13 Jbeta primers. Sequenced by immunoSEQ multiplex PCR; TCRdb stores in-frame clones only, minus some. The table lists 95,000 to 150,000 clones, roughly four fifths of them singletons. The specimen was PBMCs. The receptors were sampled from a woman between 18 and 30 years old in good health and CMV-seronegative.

This chain's CDR3 is CASSPPGNFYEQYF. The CDR3 nucleotides read TGTGCCAGCTCACCCCCCGGGAACTTCTACGAGCAGTACTTC. This rearrangement joins TRBV18 to TRBJ2-5, with D maybe TRBD2 (5 bases). The end of the DNA fits TRBJ2-7 better, so the J call may be wrong. The CDR3 is 14 residues long. Germline V lookup: CDR1 KGHSH, CDR2 LQKENI.

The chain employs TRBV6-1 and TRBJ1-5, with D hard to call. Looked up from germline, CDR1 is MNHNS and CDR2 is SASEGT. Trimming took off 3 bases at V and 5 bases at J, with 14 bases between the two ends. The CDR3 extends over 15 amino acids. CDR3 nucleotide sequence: TGTGCCAGCAGTGAGGGTGGCGTCGGGGATCAGCCCCAGCATTTT. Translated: CASSEGGVGDQPQHF.